The 16 T cell receptor beta chains given below trace back to one sample, sequenced in a study of blood T cell repertoires in COVID-19. TCRdb's table, derived via immunoSEQ multiplex PCR, lists solely in-frame clones and lacks some. The sample consists of 200,000 to 300,000 clones, approximately 83% of them appearing once. Sequenced sample: peripheral blood. These receptors were taken from a man older than 75 with acute or convalescent COVID-19.

The chain combines TRBV5-4 with TRBJ1-1, with D hard to call. The CDR3 length is 15 residues. Trimming pared 10 bases from V and 0 bases from J, leaving 19 bases between. Germline V CDR1 and CDR2: SGHNT, YYREEE (reference sequence). The CDR3 region is CAVLAGSTMNTEAFF. For the CDR3, the DNA is TGTGCCGTTCTGGCAGGAAGCACCATGAACACTGAAGCTTTCTTT.

The chain has TRBV9 and TRBJ1-1; 9 bases agree with TRBD1. Trimming cost V 2 bases and J 11 bases; bases outside gene matches: 13. Germline V lookup: CDR1 SGDLS, CDR2 YYNGEE. CDR3 length: 15 residues. CDR3 sequence: CASSVTGTGPRGAFF. CDR3 sequence (DNA): TGTGCCAGCAGCGTGACCGGGACAGGGCCTCGGGGGGCTTTCTTT.

The chain has TRBV19 and TRBJ2-6; D perhaps matches TRBD2 (5 bases). CDR3 length: 14 amino acids. V lost 3 bases to trimming and J lost 6 bases, with 9 bases between them. The V gene's germline CDR1 is LNHDA and CDR2 SQIVND (reference sequence). CDR3 sequence: CASSMSRVANVLTF. CDR3 nucleotide sequence: TGTGCCAGTAGTATGTCGAGGGTGGCCAACGTCCTGACTTTC.

As DNA, the CDR3 is TGTGCCAGCAGTTTCCCGGTGCTAGCGGGACATGAGCAGTTCTTC. As protein: CASSFPVLAGHEQFF. V and J are TRBV6-6 and TRBJ2-1, with 9 positions matching TRBD2. CDR1 MNHNY and CDR2 SVGAGI come from the germline V gene (reference sequence). Trimming at V came to 4 bases and at J to 8 bases, leaving 9 bases not matched to a gene. This CDR3 contains 15 residues.

The chain combines TRBV19 with TRBJ2-1; no reliable D call. The CDR3 is made up of 11 amino acids. Germline V lookup: CDR1 LNHDA, CDR2 SQIVND (reference sequence). V lost 8 bases to trimming and J lost 4 bases, with 6 bases between them. CDR3 region: CASQNYNEQFF. DNA of the CDR3: TGTGCCAGTCAGAATTACAATGAGCAGTTCTTC.

This clone was detected only once. The V and J genes are TRBV18 and TRBJ1-3, with 7 bases identical to TRBD1. Trimming removed 1 base from V and 3 bases from J; junction bases left unmatched: 6. The length of the CDR3 is 16 residues. CDR1 and CDR2 (germline): KGHSH, LQKENI. In nucleotides, the CDR3 is TGTGCCAGCTCACCACTAGGGGGCGCGGATGGAAACACCATATATTTT. It specifies CASSPLGGADGNTIYF.

The gene calls are TRBV12-5 and TRBJ2-3; tentative D call: TRBD2 (5 bases). Trimming took off 4 bases at V and 6 bases at J, with 17 bases between the two ends. The CDR3 runs 15 residues. The germline gives CDR1 LGHNT, CDR2 FRNRAP. CDR3 region: CASGSGLLGADTQYF. CDR3 in DNA: TGTGCTAGTGGTTCGGGTCTACTAGGTGCGGATACGCAGTATTTT.

The chain is built from TRBV3-1 (or the pseudogene TRBV3-2) and TRBJ1-1, with D perhaps matching TRBD1 (6 bases). V was pared by 1 base and J by 4 bases, with 13 bases between. The CDR3 totals 15 residues. CDR1 LGHDT and CDR2 YNNKEL come from the germline V gene (reference sequence). CDR3 protein: CASSQGTGLSTEAFF. The DNA for the CDR3 is TGTGCCAGCAGCCAAGGAACAGGGTTGAGCACTGAAGCTTTCTTT.

V is TRBV30 and J is TRBJ2-7; D not certain. Germline CDR1 and CDR2: GTSNPN and SVGIG (reference sequence). CDR3 length: 11 residues. Trimming removed 0 bases at V and 6 bases at J, with 6 bases between. The CDR3 spells CAWSVRSEQYF. The CDR3 coding sequence is TGTGCCTGGAGTGTACGGAGCGAGCAGTACTTC.

The chain links TRBV6-1 to TRBJ1-3; possible D gene TRBD1, 6 bases. The CDR3 loop spans 16 amino acids. CDR1 and CDR2 from the germline V gene are MNHNS and SASEGT. Deletions cut 1 base from V and 3 bases from J, with 13 bases between. CDR3 amino acids: CASSEVGGGLGNTIYF. The CDR3 DNA is TGTGCCAGCAGTGAAGTCGGGGGGGGCCTTGGAAACACCATATATTTT.

The chain uses TRBV19 and TRBJ1-5; 7 nucleotides line up with TRBD1. Germline assignment: CDR1 LNHDA and CDR2 SQIVND (reference sequence). The trim removed 5 bases at V and 9 bases at J, leaving 16 bases unmatched. The CDR3 consists of 16 residues. The CDR3 DNA is TGTGCCAGTAGTCCCCGGACAGGACCAACCCCCCGGCCCCAGCATTTT. It codes for CASSPRTGPTPRPQHF.

This clone was counted a single time. The chain couples TRBV7-9 to TRBJ1-1; 9 bases line up with TRBD1. V gave up 3 bases and J gave up 1 base; unmatched junction bases: 3. Germline values: CDR1 SEHNR, CDR2 FQNEAQ (reference sequence). The CDR3 runs 15 residues. The CDR3 DNA reads as TGTGCCAGCAGCTTCTTACAGGGGGCGAACACTGAAGCTTTCTTT. It specifies CASSFLQGANTEAFF.

This clone was seen a single time. The rearrangement uses TRBV5-1 and TRBJ1-2; D unclear. CDR1 and CDR2 from the germline V gene are SGHRS and YFSETQ. V lost 2 bases to trimming and J lost 0 bases, with 5 bases between them. The CDR3 runs to 13 residues. This chain's CDR3 is CASSFSANYGYTF. CDR3 bases: TGCGCCAGCAGCTTCTCGGCTAACTATGGCTACACCTTC.

The chain is built from TRBV24-1 and TRBJ2-3; TRBD1 agrees at 7 bases. This CDR3 is built from 15 residues. V lost 7 bases to trimming and J lost 3 bases; unmatched junction nucleotides: 9. From germline, CDR1 is KGHDR and CDR2 SFDVKD. CDR3 sequence: CATSVGGLGTDTQYF. The CDR3 region has the DNA TGTGCCACCAGCGTAGGGGGCCTTGGTACAGATACGCAGTATTTT.

The chain joins TRBV2 to TRBJ1-5; 8 positions agree with TRBD1. The CDR3 length is 14 residues. Germline V lookup: CDR1 SNHLY, CDR2 FYNNEI. The V and J ends lost 7 bases and 7 bases, in that order; junction bases with no gene match: 9. The CDR3 DNA is TGTGCCAGCAAGGGACAGGAGGGGAGGCAGCCCCAGCATTTT. This gives the protein CASKGQEGRQPQHF.

The V and J genes are TRBV3-1 (or the pseudogene TRBV3-2) and TRBJ2-7; 8 bases line up with TRBD1. Germline CDR1 reads LGHDT; CDR2 reads YNNKEL (reference sequence). The CDR3 contains 14 residues. J gave up 7 bases and V 1 base, and 6 bases lay outside the gene matches. The CDR3 is CASSQVQGAGEQYF. The CDR3 bases are TGTGCCAGCAGCCAAGTGCAGGGGGCGGGTGAGCAGTACTTC.